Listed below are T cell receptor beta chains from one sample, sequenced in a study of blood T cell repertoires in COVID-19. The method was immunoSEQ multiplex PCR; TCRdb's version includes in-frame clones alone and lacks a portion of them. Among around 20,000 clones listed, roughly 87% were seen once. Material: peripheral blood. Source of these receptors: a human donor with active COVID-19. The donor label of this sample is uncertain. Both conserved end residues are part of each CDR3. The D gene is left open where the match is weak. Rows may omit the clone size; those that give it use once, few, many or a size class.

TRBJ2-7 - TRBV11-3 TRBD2 CASSPTTSGIGEQYF TGTGCCAGCAGTCCGACGACTAGCGGGATTGGAGAGCAGTACTTC
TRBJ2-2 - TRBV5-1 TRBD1 CASSVGTAGGELFF TGCGCCAGCAGCGTTGGGACAGCTGGGGGGGAGCTGTTTTTT
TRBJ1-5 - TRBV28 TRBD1 CASIDRGVSNQPQHF TGTGCCAGCATCGACAGGGGAGTTAGCAATCAGCCCCAGCATTTT
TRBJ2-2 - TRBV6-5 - CASSYTPQWELFF TGTGCCAGCAGTTACACGCCACAATGGGAGCTGTTTTTT
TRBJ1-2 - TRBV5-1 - CASSLGSGDYGYTF TGCGCCAGCAGCTTGGGATCGGGGGACTATGGCTACACCTTC
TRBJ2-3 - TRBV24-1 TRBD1 CATSVPRGTGTDTQYF TGTGCCACCAGCGTCCCAAGGGGGACAGGCACAGATACGCAGTATTTT
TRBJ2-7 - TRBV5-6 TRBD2 CASSISGRALYEQYF TGTGCCAGCAGCATTAGCGGGAGGGCCCTTTACGAGCAGTACTTC
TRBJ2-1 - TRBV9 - CASSVAGSRDNEQFF TGTGCCAGCAGCGTAGCGGGTAGCCGCGACAATGAGCAGTTCTTC
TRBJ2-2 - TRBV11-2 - CASSHSTGELFF TGTGCCAGCAGCCACTCGACCGGGGAGCTGTTTTTT
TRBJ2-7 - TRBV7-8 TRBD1 CASSRQGKELWGEQYF TGTGCCAGCAGCCGACAGGGAAAGGAGCTTTGGGGCGAGCAGTACTTC
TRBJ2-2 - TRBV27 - CASSLSERDTGELFF TGTGCCAGCAGTTTATCGGAGCGGGACACCGGGGAGCTGTTTTTT
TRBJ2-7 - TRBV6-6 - CASTDSNEPYEQYF TGTGCCAGCACCGACTCGAACGAACCCTACGAGCAGTACTTC
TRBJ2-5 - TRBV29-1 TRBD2 CSVAPTSDGTQYF TGCAGCGTTGCTCCGACTAGCGACGGGACCCAGTACTTC
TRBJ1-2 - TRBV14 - CASSLANYGYTF TGTGCCAGCAGCCTAGCGAACTATGGCTACACCTTC
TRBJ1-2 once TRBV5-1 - CASSFGPNYGYTF TGCGCCAGCAGCTTTGGGCCAAACTATGGCTACACCTTC
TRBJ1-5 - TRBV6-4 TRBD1 CASSELHTGVSNQPQHF TGTGCCAGCAGCGAGCTACACACAGGGGTTAGCAATCAGCCCCAGCATTTT
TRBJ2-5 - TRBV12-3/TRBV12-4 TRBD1 CASGQGGEETQYF TGTGCCAGCGGACAGGGGGGGGAAGAGACCCAGTACTTC
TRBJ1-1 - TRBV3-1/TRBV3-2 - CASSLRENTEAFF TGTGCCAGCAGCCTGCGGGAGAACACTGAAGCTTTCTTT
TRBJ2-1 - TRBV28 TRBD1 CASSLVSGGAGYNEQFF TGTGCCAGCAGTTTGGTGTCAGGGGGCGCAGGGTACAATGAGCAGTTCTTC
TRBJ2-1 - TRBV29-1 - CSTSGALSYNEQFF TGCAGCACATCAGGGGCTCTTAGTTACAATGAGCAGTTCTTC
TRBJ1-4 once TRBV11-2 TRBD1 CASSLGDRDNEKLFF TGTGCCAGCAGCTTAGGGGACAGGGATAATGAAAAACTGTTTTTT
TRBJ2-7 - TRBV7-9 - CASSFASQGAEQYF TGTGCCAGCAGCTTTGCGTCCCAGGGTGCCGAGCAGTACTTC
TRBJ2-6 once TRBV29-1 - CSVVVGGSGANVLTF TGCAGCGTTGTAGTGGGGGGCTCTGGGGCCAACGTCCTGACTTTC
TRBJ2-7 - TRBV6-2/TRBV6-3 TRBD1 CASSLGQGVHGIYEQYF TGTGCCAGCAGCCTGGGACAGGGGGTTCATGGAATCTACGAGCAGTACTTC
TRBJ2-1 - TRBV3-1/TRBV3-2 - CASSLRGQVYNEQFF TGTGCCAGCAGCCTAAGAGGGCAGGTATACAATGAGCAGTTCTTC
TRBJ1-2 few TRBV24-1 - CATSDLTVGYTF TGTGCCACCAGTGATTTGACAGTCGGCTACACCTTC
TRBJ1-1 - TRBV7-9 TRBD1 CASSKNRGRRDTEAFF TGTGCCAGCAGCAAAAACAGGGGGCGAAGGGACACTGAAGCTTTCTTT
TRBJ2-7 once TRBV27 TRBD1 CASSYRQGRPYEQYF TGTGCCAGCAGTTACAGACAGGGCCGACCCTACGAGCAGTACTTC
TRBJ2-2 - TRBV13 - CASSSRPKRQTGELFF TGTGCCAGCAGCTCCCGACCGAAGAGGCAAACCGGGGAGCTGTTTTTT
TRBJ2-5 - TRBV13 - CASSLSGTMETQYF TGTGCCAGCAGCTTAAGTGGCACCATGGAGACCCAGTACTTC
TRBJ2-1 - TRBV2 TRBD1 CASSDGTGTRGEQFF TGTGCCAGCAGCGACGGGACAGGTACAAGAGGGGAGCAGTTCTTC
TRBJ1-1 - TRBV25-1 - CASQREGDTEAFF TGTGCCAGTCAGAGAGAGGGGGACACTGAAGCTTTCTTT
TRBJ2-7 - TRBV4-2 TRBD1 CASSQDGSRGLPYEQYF TGTGCCAGCAGCCAAGATGGGAGCAGGGGGCTTCCCTACGAGCAGTACTTC
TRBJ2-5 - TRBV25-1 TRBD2 CASGLGVAETQYF TGTGCCAGCGGACTAGGGGTTGCGGAGACCCAGTACTTC
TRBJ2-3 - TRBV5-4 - CASSLGLTVTASTDTQYF TGTGCCAGCAGCTTGGGATTGACTGTGACAGCTAGCACAGATACGCAGTATTTT
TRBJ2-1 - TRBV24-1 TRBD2 CATSDGTSGKVEQFF TGTGCCACCAGTGATGGGACTAGCGGGAAGGTTGAGCAGTTCTTC
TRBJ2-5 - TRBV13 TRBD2 CASSTGLAGALEETQYF TGTGCCAGCAGCACCGGACTAGCGGGAGCCCTTGAGGAGACCCAGTACTTC
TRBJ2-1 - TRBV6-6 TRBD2 CASSGGSGIFDEQFF TGTGCCAGCAGCGGGGGGAGCGGGATCTTCGATGAGCAGTTCTTC
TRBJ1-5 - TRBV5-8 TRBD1 CASSLGDRDNQPQHF TGTGCCAGCAGCTTGGGGGACAGGGATAATCAGCCCCAGCATTTT
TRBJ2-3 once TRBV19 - CASSFHRERDTQYF TGTGCCAGTAGTTTCCACAGAGAAAGAGATACGCAGTATTTT
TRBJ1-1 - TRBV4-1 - CASSHALGRVKGMNTEAFF TGCGCCAGCAGCCATGCCCTGGGCAGGGTAAAGGGTATGAACACTGAAGCTTTCTTT
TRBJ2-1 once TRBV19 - CANRSYNEQFF TGTGCCAACAGGAGTTACAATGAGCAGTTCTTC
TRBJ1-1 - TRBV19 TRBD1 CASRTGANQAFF TGTGCCAGTAGGACAGGGGCGAACCAAGCTTTCTTT
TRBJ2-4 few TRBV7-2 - CASSLASASKNIQYF TGTGCCAGCAGCTTAGCTAGCGCGTCGAAAAACATTCAGTACTTC
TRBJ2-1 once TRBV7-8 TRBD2 CASSPLGGTLQPYNEQFF TGTGCCAGCAGCCCCTTGGGGGGGACTCTCCAACCCTACAATGAGCAGTTCTTC
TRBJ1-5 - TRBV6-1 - CASSEGRGIQSQHF TGTGCCAGCAGTGAAGGGAGAGGAATCCAGTCCCAGCATTTT
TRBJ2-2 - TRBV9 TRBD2 CASRPPGLGAGELFF TGTGCCAGCAGACCTCCGGGACTAGGAGCCGGGGAGCTGTTTTTT
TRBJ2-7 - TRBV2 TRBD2 CASLGRDYYEQYF TGTGCCAGCCTCGGACGGGACTACTACGAGCAGTACTTC
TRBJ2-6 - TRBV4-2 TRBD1 CASSRGTRGQGVSRANVLTF TGTGCCAGCAGCCGTGGCACTCGGGGACAGGGTGTTTCCAGGGCCAACGTCCTGACTTTC
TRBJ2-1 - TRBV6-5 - CASSYSRAAREQFF TGTGCCAGCAGTTACTCGAGAGCAGCGCGAGAGCAGTTCTTC
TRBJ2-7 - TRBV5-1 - CASSLLETTGEQYF TGCGCCAGCAGCCTTCTCGAGACCACGGGGGAGCAGTACTTC
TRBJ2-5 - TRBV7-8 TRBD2 CASTVAGGRLETQYF TGTGCCAGCACGGTAGCGGGAGGGCGATTAGAGACCCAGTACTTC
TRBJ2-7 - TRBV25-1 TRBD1 CASSAPGQFYEQYF TGTGCCAGCAGTGCCCCGGGACAGTTCTACGAGCAGTACTTC
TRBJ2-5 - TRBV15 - CATSSPGDGGETQYF TGTGCCACCAGCAGCCCGGGAGACGGTGGGGAGACCCAGTACTTC
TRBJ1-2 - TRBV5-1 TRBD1 CASSPGQGDNYGYTF TGCGCCAGCAGCCCGGGACAGGGGGACAACTATGGCTACACCTTC
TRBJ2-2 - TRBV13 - CASSYPLGELFF TGTGCCAGCAGCTACCCCCTAGGGGAGCTGTTTTTT
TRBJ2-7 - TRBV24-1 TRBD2 CATSDPRGAYEQYF TGTGCCACCAGTGATCCTCGGGGGGCCTACGAGCAGTACTTC
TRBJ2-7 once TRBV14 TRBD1 CASSQGQGYEQYF TGTGCCAGCAGCCAAGGACAGGGCTACGAGCAGTACTTC
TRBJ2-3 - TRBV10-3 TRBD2 CAIRGLAGDTQYF TGTGCCATCAGGGGACTAGCGGGAGATACGCAGTATTTT
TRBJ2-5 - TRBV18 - CASSPIPGETQYF TGTGCCAGCTCACCAATCCCGGGGGAGACCCAGTACTTC